Each of the 31 T cell receptor beta chains below was sequenced from the same sample in a study of technical replicates of blood from a few donors. Sequencing was performed with immunoSEQ multiplex PCR; in TCRdb, only in-frame clones are kept and a portion is missing. There are approximately 77,000 clones in the sample; roughly 94% occur only once, and 0.39% lies in the top ten. Input material: T cells isolated from PBMCs. All receptors come from a human donor in good health.

This chain links TRBV6-5 with TRBJ2-7, with 8 bases identical to TRBD1. This CDR3 comprises 14 residues. Germline V CDR1 and CDR2: MNHEY, SVGAGI. Trimming at V came to 7 bases and at J to 9 bases, leaving 14 bases not matched to a gene. CDR3 sequence: CASTDAPGQGRQYF. CDR3 DNA: TGTGCCAGCACCGATGCCCCAGGACAGGGCAGGCAGTACTTC.

This chain connects TRBV5-5 to TRBJ1-2; a possible D gene is TRBD1 (6 bases). Trimming cost V 1 base and J 5 bases, with 9 bases left between them. Looked up from germline, CDR1 is SGHKS and CDR2 is YYEKEE (reference sequence). The CDR3 runs 13 residues. The CDR3 coding sequence is TGTGCCAGCAGCTTGTATCAGGGGTATGGCTACACCTTC. Translation gives CASSLYQGYGYTF.

The chain uses TRBV20-1 and TRBJ2-7, with 13 bases that match TRBD2. The CDR3 contains 11 residues. Looked up from germline, CDR1 is DFQATT and CDR2 is SNEGSKA (reference sequence). The CDR3 DNA follows: TGCAGCCCGGGACTAGCGGGATTTCAGTACTTC. Translated: CSPGLAGFQYF.

The chain carries TRBV10-3 and TRBJ2-1, with TRBD2 matching 9 bases. Looked up from germline, CDR1 is ENHRY and CDR2 is SYGVKD. J gave up 5 bases and V 10 bases, and 6 bases lay outside the gene matches. The CDR3 length is 13 residues. The CDR3 spells CATGLASDNEQFF. In DNA, the CDR3 is TGTGCCACAGGACTAGCGTCCGACAATGAGCAGTTCTTC.

This clone was found once. The chain combines TRBV19 with TRBJ2-7; D is perhaps TRBD2 (5 bases). In germline, CDR1 is LNHDA, CDR2 SQIVND (reference sequence). The CDR3 covers 13 residues. Deletions cut 3 bases from V and 3 bases from J, with 9 bases between. This chain's CDR3 is CASSIPGSYEQYF. CDR3 nucleotides: TGTGCCAGTAGTATCCCGGGAAGCTACGAGCAGTACTTC.

The chain combines TRBV28 with TRBJ2-7; D unresolved. CDR1 and CDR2 (germline): MDHEN, SYDVKM. The CDR3 consists of 12 residues. Trimming took 5 bases from V and 4 from J, leaving 9 bases between them. This chain's CDR3 is CASSSSDYEQYF. DNA of the CDR3: TGTGCCAGCAGTAGTTCAGATTACGAGCAGTACTTC.

The chain recombines TRBV11-2 with TRBJ2-7; tentative D call: TRBD2 (5 bases). The V gene's germline CDR1 is SGHAT and CDR2 FQNNGV. The CDR3 is made up of 15 amino acids. Trimming pared 1 base from V and 2 bases from J, leaving 12 bases between. Here the CDR3 reads CASSLGTAGAYEQYF. CDR3 in DNA: TGTGCCAGCAGCTTAGGGACGGCCGGGGCCTACGAGCAGTACTTC.

This sequence joins TRBV29-1 and TRBJ2-7; 12 bases agree with TRBD2. Germline CDR1 is SQVTM and CDR2 is ANQGSEA. The trim removed 3 bases at V and 6 bases at J, leaving 3 bases unmatched. CDR3 length: 13 amino acids. CDR3 sequence (DNA): TGCAGCGTTGAGGGGACTAGCGGGTCCGAGCAGTACTTC. It codes for CSVEGTSGSEQYF.

The chain links TRBV9 to TRBJ2-1, with 7 bases matching TRBD2. Unmatched junction bases numbered 9, after V lost 4 bases and J lost 8 bases. Germline lookup yields CDR1 SGDLS and CDR2 YYNGEE. The CDR3 runs 14 residues. As DNA, the CDR3 is TGTGCCAGCAGCCTCCACAGCGGGACGGATGAGCAGTTCTTC. Translated: CASSLHSGTDEQFF.

V usage is TRBV6-5 and J usage is TRBJ1-2, with 7 bases aligning to TRBD1. J lost 8 bases, V lost 0 bases, and 0 bases had no gene match. Germline loops: CDR1 MNHEY, CDR2 SVGAGI. The CDR3 has 12 residues. The CDR3 here is CASSYSGGGYTF. The DNA for the CDR3 is TGTGCCAGCAGTTACTCAGGGGGCGGCTACACCTTC.

This chain joins TRBV19 and TRBJ1-5; tentatively, D is TRBD1 (6 bases). V lost 11 bases and J lost 0, with 17 bases in between. Germline-derived CDR1 and CDR2 are LNHDA and SQIVND (reference sequence). The CDR3 consists of 15 residues. The CDR3 DNA reads as TGTGCCTCCCATTGGGGGGGCAATAGCAATCAGCCCCAGCATTTT. It encodes CASHWGGNSNQPQHF. Variable domain in full (rest from reference TRBV19 and TRBJ1-5): DGGITQSPKYLFRKEGQNVTLSCEQNLNHDAMYWYRQDPGQGLRLIYYSQIVNDFQKGDIAEGYSVSREKKESFPLTVTSAQKNPTAFYLCASHWGGNSNQPQHFGDGTRLSIL.

The V gene is TRBV30, the J gene TRBJ1-1; no clear D. This CDR3 is built from 13 residues. The germline V gene encodes CDR1 GTSNPN and CDR2 SVGIG (reference sequence). The ends were cut back, 3 bases at V and 4 bases at J, with 12 bases in the middle. The CDR3 sequence is CAWSARISTEAFF. The CDR3 DNA reads as TGTGCCTGGAGCGCGAGGATTTCCACTGAAGCTTTCTTT.

CDR3 region: CASSSDRGGQPQHF. DNA for the CDR3: TGTGCCAGCAGCTCAGACAGGGGCGGTCAGCCCCAGCATTTT. This rearrangement joins TRBV7-2 to TRBJ1-5, with TRBD1 identical over 8 bases. V shed 4 bases, J shed 6 bases, and the junction held 5 bases outside the gene matches. Germline V gene data show CDR1 as SGHTA and CDR2 as FQGNSA. CDR3 length: 14 residues.

The chain combines TRBV9 with TRBJ2-1; 7 bases fit TRBD2. V was pared by 4 bases and J by 7 bases, with 11 bases of the junction left unmatched. There are 15 residues in the CDR3. Germline V gene lookup returns CDR1 SGDLS and CDR2 YYNGEE. CDR3 DNA sequence: TGTGCCAGCAGCACGGGGAGGGAGGCACGGAATGAGCAGTTCTTC. Its translation is CASSTGREARNEQFF.

The J gene is TRBJ1-2, the V gene TRBV7-6, with TRBD1 as a possible D gene (5 bases). CDR1 is SGHVS, CDR2 FNYEAQ, per germline. Between the trimmed V and J ends, which lost 5 bases and 8 bases, there was a span of 15 bases. This CDR3 has 13 amino acids. In DNA form, the CDR3 reads TGTGCCAGCAGCCCCAGGGTGTTGGAGGGCTACACCTTC. Protein: CASSPRVLEGYTF. The whole variable domain, remainder taken from reference TRBV7-6 and TRBJ1-2, is GAGVSQSPRYKVTKRGQDVALRCDPISGHVSLYWYRQALGQGPEFLTYFNYEAQQDKSGLPNDRFSAERPEGSISTLTIQRTEQRDSAMYRCASSPRVLEGYTFGSGTRLTVV.

This sequence joins TRBV5-1 and TRBJ1-5, with TRBD1 identical over 9 bases. The CDR3 is made up of 14 amino acids. V shed 4 bases, J shed 6 bases, and the junction held 5 bases outside the gene matches. Looked up from germline, CDR1 is SGHRS and CDR2 is YFSETQ. The CDR3: CASSPGQGGQPQHF. The CDR3 region has the DNA TGCGCCAGCAGCCCGGGACAGGGTGGTCAGCCCCAGCATTTT.

V is TRBV4-3 and J is TRBJ2-1; TRBD2 aligns across 7 bases. The J segment lost 5 bases and the V segment lost 1 base, leaving 8 bases of the junction unmatched. Looked up from germline, CDR1 is LGHNA and CDR2 is YSLEER. The CDR3 is 16 amino acids. CDR3 nucleotides: TGCGCCAGCAGCCAAGCTGAGGGACTAAACCACAATGAGCAGTTCTTC. Translating gives CASSQAEGLNHNEQFF.

This clone was found once. The rearrangement uses TRBV19 and TRBJ2-1, with D perhaps matching TRBD2 (6 bases). V dropped 5 bases and J dropped 5 bases, with 19 bases sitting between them. The CDR3 is 16 residues long. The germline V gene has CDR1 LNHDA and CDR2 SQIVND (reference sequence). As DNA, the CDR3 is TGTGCCAGTAGTCCTGGGTGGGCTAGCGCACACAATGAGCAGTTCTTC. Translated: CASSPGWASAHNEQFF.

This clone was detected once. The gene calls are TRBV6-5 and TRBJ2-7; D might be TRBD1 (5 bases). The germline V gene has CDR1 MNHEY and CDR2 SVGAGI. V lost 6 bases to trimming and J lost 5 bases, with 14 bases between them. This CDR3 spans 13 amino acids. This chain's CDR3 is CASSLLRANEQYF. CDR3 DNA sequence: TGTGCCAGCAGCCTACTCAGGGCCAACGAGCAGTACTTC.

This clone is a singleton in its sample. The V and J genes are TRBV19 and TRBJ1-4, with D tentatively TRBD1 (6 bases). CDR3 length: 14 residues. Trimming shortened V by 7 bases and J by 7 bases, and 16 bases separated the two germline ends. The V gene's germline CDR1 is LNHDA and CDR2 SQIVND (reference sequence). DNA for the CDR3: TGTGCCAGTAAAAGGGGACAAACTGGTGAAAAACTGTTTTTT. Amino acid sequence: CASKRGQTGEKLFF.

The chain uses TRBV9 and TRBJ1-3; D possibly corresponds to TRBD1 (5 bases). With 0 bases removed from V and 0 bases from J, the gap between germline ends came to 10 bases. The CDR3 runs 16 residues. Germline CDR1 and CDR2: SGDLS and YYNGEE. CDR3 amino acids: CASSVGQLNSGNTIYF. DNA of the CDR3: TGTGCCAGCAGCGTAGGACAGCTTAACTCTGGAAACACCATATATTTT.

The chain joins TRBV28 to TRBJ2-7, with 11 bases fitting TRBD2. The CDR3 is 15 amino acids. Germline V lookup: CDR1 MDHEN, CDR2 SYDVKM. Unmatched junction bases numbered 3, after V lost 3 bases and J lost 2 bases. This CDR3 reads CASSLGLAVTYEQYF. CDR3 bases: TGTGCCAGCAGTTTGGGACTAGCGGTTACCTACGAGCAGTACTTC.

The chain uses TRBV7-6 and TRBJ2-1, with D perhaps TRBD2 (5 bases). CDR1 is SGHVS and CDR2 is FNYEAQ in the germline V gene. Between the trimmed V and J ends, which lost 1 base and 0 bases, there was a span of 10 bases. This CDR3 spans 16 amino acids. The CDR3 nucleotides are TGTGCCAGCAGCTTAGTAACCGGGGACTCCTACAATGAGCAGTTCTTC. Protein: CASSLVTGDSYNEQFF.

The chain uses TRBV30 and TRBJ1-5, with 9 positions matching TRBD1. J gave up 7 bases and V 4 bases, and 5 bases lay outside the gene matches. Germline V gene sequence: CDR1 GTSNPN, CDR2 SVGIG (reference sequence). The CDR3 loop spans 13 amino acids. In DNA, the CDR3 is TGTGCCTGGACTAAGGACAGGGGACAGCCCCAGCATTTT. This codes for CAWTKDRGQPQHF.

The chain carries TRBV13 and TRBJ2-2, with D possibly TRBD1 on 5 matching bases. CDR1 and CDR2 from the germline V gene are PRHDT and FYEKMQ (reference sequence). CDR3 length: 14 residues. Trimming removed 5 bases at V and 8 bases at J, with 15 bases between. The CDR3 spells CASSEMGPKGELFF. The DNA for the CDR3 is TGTGCCAGCAGCGAAATGGGGCCTAAAGGGGAGCTGTTTTTT.

The rearrangement uses TRBV28 and TRBJ1-2; D is possibly TRBD1 (5 bases). Germline V gene lookup returns CDR1 MDHEN and CDR2 SYDVKM. The CDR3 contains 13 residues. The V end was cut by 3 bases, the J end by 6 bases, with 11 bases between. CDR3: CASSLGQIHGYTF. The DNA of the CDR3 is TGTGCCAGCAGTTTGGGGCAGATCCATGGCTACACCTTC.

The CDR3 loop is CASSDDSISYEQYF. The CDR3, as DNA: TGTGCCAGCAGCGATGACAGTATCTCCTACGAGCAGTACTTC. The rearrangement joins TRBV28 to TRBJ2-7, with D possibly being TRBD1 (5 bases). The V gene lost 6 bases and the J gene lost 0 bases, with 12 bases spanning the gap. The germline gives CDR1 MDHEN, CDR2 SYDVKM. This CDR3 is built from 14 residues.

The rearrangement uses TRBV18 and TRBJ2-1; 13 bases are shared with TRBD2. CDR1 KGHSH and CDR2 LQKENI come from the germline V gene. This CDR3 spans 15 amino acids. V shed 4 bases, J shed 8 bases, and the junction held 5 bases outside the gene matches. The DNA of the CDR3 is TGTGCCAGCTCACGGGGACTAGCGGGACGTGATGAGCAGTTCTTC. Translating gives CASSRGLAGRDEQFF.

The genes are TRBV2 and TRBJ2-7; TRBD2 matches at 10 bases. The CDR3 has 15 amino acids. J gave up 4 bases and V 6 bases, and 9 bases lay outside the gene matches. Germline V gene lookup returns CDR1 SNHLY and CDR2 FYNNEI. The CDR3 loop reads CASRVQAGGKYEQYF. DNA of the CDR3: TGTGCCAGCAGGGTCCAAGCGGGAGGGAAGTACGAGCAGTACTTC.

The rearrangement uses TRBV7-2 and TRBJ2-7; 7 nucleotides line up with TRBD2. CDR1 and CDR2 from the germline V gene are SGHTA and FQGNSA. The V gene end was trimmed by 7 bases and the J gene end by 0 bases; junction bases not matched to a gene: 12. The CDR3 loop spans 16 amino acids. The CDR3 DNA is TGTGCCAGCAAAGAAGGTTTCGGGACTAACTCCTACGAGCAGTACTTC. Amino acid sequence: CASKEGFGTNSYEQYF.

V is TRBV6-5 and J is TRBJ1-2; 9 bases fit TRBD1. Trimming at V came to 0 bases and at J to 4 bases, leaving 3 bases not matched to a gene. The germline CDR1 and CDR2 sequences are MNHEY and SVGAGI. The length of the CDR3 is 15 residues. CDR3 region: CASSYSTGQGYGYTF. The CDR3 bases are TGTGCCAGCAGTTACTCGACGGGACAGGGCTATGGCTACACCTTC.